The 14 T cell receptor beta chains reported below all come from one sample, sequenced in a study of liver allograft versus peripheral blood T cells. Study information: Transplanted-liver T cell receptor repertoires were compared with recipients' peripheral blood repertoires.

MiXCR, run by TCRdb on the reads, gives a single entry per CDR3 protein. The sample carries 6,000 or so distinct CDR3 sequences, approximately 16% recorded once. The receptor source for this set is a human patient who had a liver transplant. These T cells may partly come from the graft donor.

The chain uses TRBV20-1 and TRBJ2-3; no reliable D call. The length of the CDR3 is 12 residues. V lost 5 bases and J 3 bases, leaving 9 bases between the germline ends. The germline V gene has CDR1 DFQATT and CDR2 SNEGSKA (reference sequence). The DNA of the CDR3 is TGCAGTGCTTACGAGTGGACAGATACGCAGTATTTT. Translating it yields CSAYEWTDTQYF.

The CDR3 DNA sequence: TGTGCCAGCAGCTTGGCGGCAGGCTCCTACGAGCAGTACTTC. This encodes CASSLAAGSYEQYF. The chain combines TRBV5-4 with TRBJ2-7; no clear D gene. This CDR3 region has 14 residues. V gave up 0 bases and J gave up 0 bases, with 7 bases separating them. Germline-derived CDR1 and CDR2 are SGHNT and YYREEE (reference sequence).

By share, this clonotype counts as medium-sized. The genes are TRBV6-5 and TRBJ1-1, with 9 bases aligning to TRBD1. Germline values: CDR1 MNHEY, CDR2 SVGAGI. The length of the CDR3 is 12 residues. The trim removed 5 bases at V and 8 bases at J, leaving 3 bases unmatched. CDR3 in amino acids: CASSRDREEAFF. CDR3 DNA sequence: TGTGCCAGCAGTCGGGACAGGGAGGAAGCTTTCTTT.

This clonotype was seen a few times. The chain is built from TRBV7-3 and TRBJ1-1, with no clear D. The germline V gene has CDR1 SGHTA and CDR2 FQGTGA. Trimming removed 1 base from V and 0 bases from J, with 3 bases in between. The CDR3 runs 13 residues. CDR3 sequence (DNA): TGTGCCAGCAGCTTAAAGGTGAACACTGAAGCTTTCTTT. This translates into CASSLKVNTEAFF.

The chain couples TRBV6-5 to TRBJ2-7; D gene unclear. This CDR3 is built from 12 residues. Germline assignment: CDR1 MNHEY and CDR2 SVGAGI. V was shortened by 5 bases and J by 2 bases, with 7 bases between the two germline ends. The CDR3 coding sequence is TGTGCCAGCAGTACCGTTACCTACGAGCAGTACTTC. Amino acid sequence: CASSTVTYEQYF.

The table lists this clonotype with many counts. The chain links TRBV28 to TRBJ1-1; D gene unclear. Germline V gene data show CDR1 as MDHEN and CDR2 as SYDVKM. Trimming shortened V by 2 bases and J by 0 bases, and 7 bases separated the two germline ends. CDR3 size: 14 residues. CDR3 residues: CASSLVGMNTEAFF. Written as DNA, the CDR3 is TGTGCCAGCAGTTTAGTGGGGATGAACACTGAAGCTTTCTTT.

The sample holds many counts of this clonotype. This CDR3 is CASSLATGSYEQFF. The CDR3 nucleotides are TGTGCCAGCAGCTTGGCTACAGGCTCGTATGAGCAGTTCTTC. The chain has TRBV5-4 and TRBJ2-1; D might be TRBD1 (5 bases). The CDR3 is 14 residues long. The ends were cut back, 0 bases at V and 8 bases at J, with 12 bases in the middle. Germline V gene data show CDR1 as SGHNT and CDR2 as YYREEE (reference sequence).

Judged by abundance, this clonotype is medium-sized. J is TRBJ1-2 and V is TRBV19; 7 nucleotides align to TRBD1. The junction had 15 bases not matched to a gene; V was cut back by 6 bases and J by 8 bases. This CDR3 is built from 15 residues. Germline assignment: CDR1 LNHDA and CDR2 SQIVND (reference sequence). As DNA, the CDR3 is TGTGCCAGTAGAGGGGCCGACAGGGAATACGGGGGCTACACCTTC. This encodes CASRGADREYGGYTF.

This clonotype has ten or more counts. The rearrangement links TRBV6-1 to TRBJ1-4; 7 bases agree with TRBD1. Germline V CDR1 and CDR2: MNHNS, SASEGT. Trimming removed 4 bases from V and 8 bases from J; junction bases left unmatched: 7. The length of the CDR3 is 14 residues. The DNA of the CDR3 is TGTGCCAGCAGTGGAGCAGACAGGGTGGAAAAACTGTTTTTT. Translating gives CASSGADRVEKLFF.

This clonotype rates as medium-sized. The chain is built from TRBV27 and TRBJ2-1, with 11 bases identical to TRBD2. Germline CDR1 is MNHEY and CDR2 is SMNVEV (reference sequence). V lost 0 bases to trimming and J lost 0 bases; unmatched junction nucleotides: 7. The CDR3 length is 19 residues. This CDR3 is CASSLSPSGRLGSYNEQFF. The CDR3 bases are TGTGCCAGCAGTTTATCGCCTAGCGGGAGGTTAGGCTCCTACAATGAGCAGTTCTTC.

This clonotype has at least ten counts. The J gene is TRBJ2-1, the V gene TRBV24-1; tentative D call: TRBD1 (6 bases). This CDR3 region has 14 residues. The germline V gene encodes CDR1 KGHDR and CDR2 SFDVKD. Between the trimmed V and J ends, which lost 7 bases and 3 bases, there was a span of 12 bases. The CDR3 DNA reads TGTGCCACCAGCTCAGGACAGATCTACAATGAGCAGTTCTTC. Protein sequence: CATSSGQIYNEQFF.

By proportion, this clonotype is medium-sized. This chain joins TRBV15 and TRBJ1-1; maybe TRBD1 (5 bases). Germline CDR1 LNHNV, CDR2 YYDKDF (reference sequence). Trimming cost V 6 bases and J 0 bases, with 20 bases left between them. The CDR3 has 17 residues. CDR3 protein: CATRKRAGGLLNTEAFF. DNA for the CDR3: TGTGCCACCAGAAAGAGAGCGGGGGGGTTACTGAACACTGAAGCTTTCTTT.

In this sample, this clonotype turned up many times. The chain is built from TRBV27 and TRBJ1-1; 8 bases are a match to TRBD1. CDR1 and CDR2 (germline): MNHEY, SMNVEV (reference sequence). This CDR3 comprises 14 residues. V shed 3 bases, J shed 6 bases, and the junction held 6 bases outside the gene matches. CDR3 amino acids: CASSFGQGDAEAFF. CDR3 coding DNA: TGTGCCAGCAGTTTTGGACAGGGAGACGCTGAAGCTTTCTTT.

By share, this clonotype counts as medium-sized. The V and J genes are TRBV28 and TRBJ2-2, with 9 bases that match TRBD2. The junction had 8 bases not matched to a gene; V was cut back by 1 base and J by 5 bases. The germline gives CDR1 MDHEN, CDR2 SYDVKM. This CDR3 has 17 amino acids. The CDR3 nucleotides are TGTGCCAGCAGTTTATATGGCGGGAGGGCCGGAACCGGGGAGCTGTTTTTT. Translation gives CASSLYGGRAGTGELFF.